This entry lists 3 T cell receptor beta chains sequenced from one sample in a study of shared clonotypes between healthy human individuals. Here immunoSEQ multiplex PCR was the method, and the copy in TCRdb shows in-frame clones only, minus some. The sample includes over a million clones, around 78% of them seen just once. The sequencing input was memory CD4+ T cells from PBMCs. As to subset: CD45RA-negative fraction. Receptors were obtained from a man aged 18 to 30 in good health. Some clones in this sample may be carry-over from other donors' samples.

The chain links TRBV5-6 to TRBJ2-1; TRBD2 agrees at 11 bases. The CDR3 runs 17 residues. With V trimmed by 4 bases and J by 5 bases, 11 bases remained unmatched. CDR1 and CDR2 from the germline V gene are SGHDT and YYEEEE. This CDR3 reads CASSPGLAGSLNNEQFF. DNA of the CDR3: TGTGCCAGCAGCCCCGGACTAGCGGGTTCACTGAACAATGAGCAGTTCTTC.

CDR3 sequence (DNA): TGTGCCAGCAGCTTTTCCCCGGGACAGCAAGAGACCCAGTACTTC. It encodes CASSFSPGQQETQYF. The chain carries TRBV9 and TRBJ2-5; 7 bases align to TRBD1. This CDR3 comprises 15 residues. V was pared by 4 bases and J by 2 bases, with 8 bases of the junction left unmatched. CDR1 is SGDLS and CDR2 is YYNGEE in the germline V gene.

Notes on this clone: The identical CDR3 is also encoded by other nucleotide sequences in the sample. The chain is built from TRBV28 and TRBJ1-1; 9 bases align to TRBD1. The CDR3 runs to 16 residues. After removal of 7 bases from V and 4 bases from J, the junction contained 13 bases not matched to a gene. From germline, CDR1 is MDHEN and CDR2 SYDVKM. CDR3 protein: CASIILPGQGSTEAFF. In DNA, the CDR3 is TGTGCCAGCATCATTCTTCCGGGACAGGGAAGCACTGAAGCTTTCTTT.